The clone carrying this T cell receptor (beta chain) was seen ten or more times. iRepertoire HTBI primers and Arm-PCR of CDR3 regions built TCR beta libraries. TCRdb fed the multiplex PCR reads into MiXCR, producing one record per CDR3 protein. The sample lists under 700,000 distinct CDR3 sequences, about 16% occurring once. The data stem from a study of regulatory T cells in long-lasting Graves disease. Germline loops: CDR1 DFQATT, CDR2 SNEGSKA (reference sequence). Trimming removed 3 bases from V and 3 bases from J, with 12 bases in between. This CDR3 spans 13 amino acids. Indicated time point: newly diagnosed GD, antithyroid drugs for less than 3 months. Researchers made the TCR library from RNA that was extracted from PBMCs. The same specimen was also included in a second study, on T cells in Graves' hyperthyroidism and ophthalmopathy.

The TCR originated in a woman aged 35-65 years with Graves disease. The chain links TRBV20-1 to TRBJ2-7; D is perhaps TRBD1 (5 bases). The specimen comprised peripheral blood mononuclear cells (PBMCs), sampled at new diagnosis, from a patient treated with antithyroid drugs. The CDR3 reads CSARVQGNYEQYF. The CDR3 DNA follows: TGCAGTGCTAGGGTCCAGGGTAACTACGAGCAGTACTTC.